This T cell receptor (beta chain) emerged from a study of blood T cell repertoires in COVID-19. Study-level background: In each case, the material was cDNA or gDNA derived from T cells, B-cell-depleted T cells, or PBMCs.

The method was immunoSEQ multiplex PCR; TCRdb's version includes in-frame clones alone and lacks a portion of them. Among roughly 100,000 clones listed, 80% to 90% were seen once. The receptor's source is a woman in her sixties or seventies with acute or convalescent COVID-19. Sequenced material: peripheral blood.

For the CDR3, the DNA is TGCGCCAGCCGAGGTTTCCAGTACTTC. Residues: CASRGFQYF. The V call is TRBV10-1, the J call TRBJ2-5; no clear D gene. This CDR3 has 9 amino acids. Between the trimmed V and J ends, which lost 8 bases and 10 bases, there was a span of 8 bases. The germline V gene has CDR1 WNHNN and CDR2 SYGVQD (reference sequence).